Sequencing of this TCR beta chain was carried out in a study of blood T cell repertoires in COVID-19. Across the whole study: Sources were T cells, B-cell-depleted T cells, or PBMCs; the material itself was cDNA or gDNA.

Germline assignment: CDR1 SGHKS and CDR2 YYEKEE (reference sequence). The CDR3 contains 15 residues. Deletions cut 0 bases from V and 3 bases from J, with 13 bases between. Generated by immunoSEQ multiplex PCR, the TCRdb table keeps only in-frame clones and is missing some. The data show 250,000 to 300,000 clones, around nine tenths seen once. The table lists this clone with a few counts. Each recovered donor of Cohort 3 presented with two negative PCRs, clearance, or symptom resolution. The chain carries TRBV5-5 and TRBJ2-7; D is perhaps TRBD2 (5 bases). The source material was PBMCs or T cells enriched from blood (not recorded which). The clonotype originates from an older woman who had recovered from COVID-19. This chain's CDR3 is CASSLASADIYEQYF. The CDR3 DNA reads TGTGCCAGCAGCTTGGCGTCAGCGGATATCTACGAGCAGTACTTC.